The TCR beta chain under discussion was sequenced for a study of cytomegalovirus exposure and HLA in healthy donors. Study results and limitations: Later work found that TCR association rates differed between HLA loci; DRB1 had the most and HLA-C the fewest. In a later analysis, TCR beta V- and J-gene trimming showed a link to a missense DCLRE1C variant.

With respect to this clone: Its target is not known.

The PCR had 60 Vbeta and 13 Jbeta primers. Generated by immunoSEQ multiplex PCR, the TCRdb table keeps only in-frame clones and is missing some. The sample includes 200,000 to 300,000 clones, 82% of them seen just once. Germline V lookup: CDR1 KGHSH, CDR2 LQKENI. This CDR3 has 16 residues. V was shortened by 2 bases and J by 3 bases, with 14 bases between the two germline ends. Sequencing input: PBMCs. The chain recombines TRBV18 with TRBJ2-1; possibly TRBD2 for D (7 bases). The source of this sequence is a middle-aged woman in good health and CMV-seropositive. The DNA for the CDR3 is TGTGCCAGCTCACCAAGAGAGGGGGACTACTACAATGAGCAGTTCTTC. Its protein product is CASSPREGDYYNEQFF.